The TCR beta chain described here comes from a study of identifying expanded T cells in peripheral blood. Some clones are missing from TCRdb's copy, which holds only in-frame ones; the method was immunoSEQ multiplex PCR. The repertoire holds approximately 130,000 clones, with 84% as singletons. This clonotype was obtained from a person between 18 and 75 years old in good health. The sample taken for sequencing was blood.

The CDR3 is CASSSGTGPPMELFF. Here the CDR3 DNA reads TGCGCCAGCAGCTCAGGGACAGGTCCACCGATGGAGCTGTTTTTT. The V and J genes are TRBV5-1 and TRBJ2-2; TRBD1 agrees at 8 bases. The CDR3 sequence is 15 residues long. V lost 3 bases and J lost 10; bases outside the gene matches: 11. The germline gives CDR1 SGHRS, CDR2 YFSETQ. Using reference TRBV5-1 and TRBJ2-2 for the parts outside the CDR3, the full variable domain is KAGVTQTPRYLIKTRGQQVTLSCSPISGHRSVSWYQQTPGQGLQFLFEYFSETQRNKGNFPGRFSGRQFSNSRSEMNVSTLELGDSALYLCASSSGTGPPMELFFGEGSRLTVL.